A single sample is the source of the 2 T cell receptor beta chains below, sequenced in a study of cytomegalovirus exposure and HLA in healthy donors. Vbeta (60) and Jbeta (13) primers were used in the PCR. This table comes from immunoSEQ multiplex PCR, and its TCRdb copy is limited to in-frame clones, with some not included. Among under 150,000 clones listed, approximately 80% were seen once. Sequencing used PBMCs. These receptor sequences come from a woman aged 40 to 55 in good health and CMV-seronegative.

The rearrangement joins TRBV28 to TRBJ2-7; 7 bases are shared with TRBD1. Germline V gene sequence: CDR1 MDHEN, CDR2 SYDVKM. The CDR3 runs 15 residues. Losses at the gene ends were 10 bases for V and 7 bases for J; bases not matched to a gene: 19. CDR3 in amino acids: CAKNPGQPLPGEQYF. As DNA, the CDR3 is TGTGCCAAGAATCCGGGACAGCCACTTCCTGGGGAGCAGTACTTC.

This rearrangement joins TRBV28 to TRBJ2-6, with TRBD1 matching 8 bases. Germline V gene lookup returns CDR1 MDHEN and CDR2 SYDVKM. The CDR3 consists of 16 residues. J was trimmed by 4 bases and V by 6 bases; bases with no gene match: 8. The CDR3 sequence: CASSLGQGTGANVLTF. The CDR3 DNA reads as TGTGCCAGCAGCCTCGGACAGGGAACGGGGGCCAACGTCCTGACTTTC.